These 6 T cell receptor beta chains were all obtained from the same sample, sequenced in a study of T cells in Graves' hyperthyroidism and ophthalmopathy. Amplified TCR beta CDR3 regions came from RNA transcripts. HTBI primers drove first-round RT-PCR of the TCR CDR3. TCRdb processed the multiplex PCR reads anew with MiXCR; each CDR3 protein has one entry. The repertoire consists of under 400,000 distinct CDR3 sequences, with about 20% occurring once and the leading ten covering around 47%. The sequencing input was blood. These receptors all stem from a woman aged 45-59 years with Graves' hyperthyroidism.

This clonotype was observed at least ten times. The chain couples TRBV5-1 to TRBJ2-7, with 7 bases aligning to TRBD1. V trimming: 3 bases; J trimming: 3 bases; junction bases outside the gene matches: 6. Germline lookup yields CDR1 SGHRS and CDR2 YFSETQ. The CDR3 is 14 amino acids. The CDR3 DNA is TGCGCCAGCAGCTCACGGGACAGTGTCTACGAGCAGTACTTC. This translates into CASSSRDSVYEQYF.

In the case of this clonotype: A much larger clone is a single base away; this may be a read error. V and J are TRBV12-3 or TRBV12-4 and TRBJ2-3; D is perhaps TRBD2 (5 bases). This CDR3 is built from 15 residues. V gave up 6 bases and J gave up 4 bases, with 17 bases separating them. Written as DNA, the CDR3 is TGTGCCAGCAGAGGAGGACGCCTAAGCGCAGATACGCAGTATTTT. Protein product: CASRGGRLSADTQYF.

This clonotype was picked up many times. The rearrangement links TRBV7-8 to TRBJ2-3, with D possibly matching TRBD2 (5 bases). The V end lost 2 bases, the J end lost 0 bases, and 12 bases lay between the germline ends. There are 16 residues in the CDR3. Per germline, CDR1 SGHVS and CDR2 FQNEAQ. CDR3 protein: CASSLWRLDSTDTQYF. Here the CDR3 DNA reads TGTGCCAGCAGCTTATGGAGGCTAGACAGCACAGATACGCAGTATTTT.

This clonotype showed up just a few times. The V and J genes are TRBV5-6 and TRBJ1-6, with 8 bases matching TRBD1. Trimming removed 3 bases from V and 8 bases from J; junction bases left unmatched: 1. Germline loops: CDR1 SGHDT, CDR2 YYEEEE. This CDR3 spans 13 amino acids. Here the CDR3 reads CASSWGQDSPLHF. DNA for the CDR3: TGTGCCAGCAGCTGGGGACAGGATTCACCCCTCCACTTT.

The V call is TRBV4-1, the J call TRBJ2-7; D call uncertain. Trimming took 3 bases from V and 3 from J, leaving 15 bases between them. This CDR3 is 15 amino acids long. The germline gives CDR1 MGHRA, CDR2 YSYEKL. The CDR3 sequence is CASSHLLLGYYEQYF. CDR3 in DNA: TGCGCCAGCAGCCACCTCCTTCTGGGTTACTACGAGCAGTACTTC.

This clonotype has at least ten counts. This rearrangement joins TRBV28 to TRBJ2-3; no definite D call. CDR1 is MDHEN and CDR2 is SYDVKM in the germline V gene. CDR3 length: 11 amino acids. The germline V and J ends were trimmed by 4 bases and 7 bases, with 6 bases remaining between them. The CDR3 sequence: CASSSAYTQYF. For the CDR3, the DNA is TGTGCCAGCAGTTCCGCGTATACGCAGTATTTT.